The T cell receptor (beta chain) under discussion was sequenced for a study of cytomegalovirus exposure and HLA in healthy donors. Study-level information: From HLA-typed donors, an early data release held approximately 85 million unique TCRs.

Of note for this clone: Its antigen remains unidentified.

Study findings and constraints: Cytomegalovirus status was reportedly diagnosed by the classifier with high specificity and sensitivity. Donors belonging to an Asian-associated ancestry cluster reportedly showed fewer N-insertions in productive TCRs than the roughly 700-donor mean, according to what a later analysis found. Later analysis suggested most CMV-associated TCR beta chains were HLA-restricted.

Germline V gene sequence: CDR1 MDHEN, CDR2 SYDVKM. V lost 8 bases to trimming and J lost 0 bases, with 8 bases between them. This CDR3 spans 13 amino acids. PCR used 60 Vbeta primers and 13 Jbeta primers. This table comes from immunoSEQ multiplex PCR, and its TCRdb copy is limited to in-frame clones, with some not included. The table lists roughly 150,000 clones, approximately 75% of them singletons. Sequenced input: PBMCs. The chain combines TRBV28 with TRBJ2-1; perhaps TRBD2 as D (6 bases). This sequence originates from a woman aged 18-30 years in good health and CMV-seronegative. In nucleotides, the CDR3 is TGTGCCAGCGGGAGGAGCTCCTACAATGAGCAGTTCTTC. This sequence encodes CASGRSSYNEQFF.